The T cell receptor beta chain under discussion was sequenced for a study of blood T cells in healthy people across ages. Study-wide points: CMV status of donors was unknown, possibly confounding expanded clonotype changes. Long-lived donors carried more naive CD4+ cells and greater diversity than aged donors.

To note about this clonotype: Antigen: not known.

Each donor had 7.5 to 10 milliliters of peripheral blood drawn. A second PCR of roughly 7 to 11 cycles used a sample-barcoded 5' primer and a J-beta primer mix. MiXCR, applied by TCRdb to the 5' RACE reads, yields one record per CDR3 protein. The table records about 400,000 distinct CDR3 sequences, roughly half of them present only once. The CDR3 sequence is 14 residues long. Trimming took off 6 bases at V and 1 base at J, with 7 bases between the two ends. Germline lookup yields CDR1 MNHEY and CDR2 SVGEGT. The source material was blood. The source is a man aged 60 to 69 in good health. The rearrangement uses TRBV6-2 or TRBV6-3 and TRBJ1-6, with D hard to call. The CDR3 DNA follows: TGTGCCAGCAGCGACCAATCCTATAATTCACCCCTCCACTTT. This sequence encodes CASSDQSYNSPLHF.